What follows describes a single T cell receptor beta chain. As yet, its antigen is unknown. The sample comes from a study of T cell responses to AZD1222 COVID-19 vaccine. Study at large: Second-dose groups at about 4 or about 12 weeks were pooled.

The repertoire was sequenced with immunoSEQ multiplex PCR; TCRdb's copy has only in-frame clones and lacks some. The sample consists of about 100,000 clones, about 85% of them appearing once. Overall study findings and caveats: In the spike-specific TCR repertoire, nearly half reportedly target unmutated variant regions. Only a handful of people who got AZD1222 tested seropositive at baseline. Spike-specific TCR breadth and depth were elevated following two AZD1222 doses.

This TCR was recovered from an adult in good health. The sequenced sample was peripheral blood, obtained on day 0 of AZD1222 vaccination.

The CDR3, as DNA: TGTGCCAGCACCATTAAACAGGGGAGATTGGCCAAAAACATTCAGTACTTC. Protein: CASTIKQGRLAKNIQYF. The V gene is TRBV27, the J gene TRBJ2-4; the match to TRBD1 covers 7 bases. V lost 7 bases and J lost 1; bases outside the gene matches: 13. The CDR3 is made up of 17 amino acids. Germline V gene data show CDR1 as MNHEY and CDR2 as SMNVEV (reference sequence).